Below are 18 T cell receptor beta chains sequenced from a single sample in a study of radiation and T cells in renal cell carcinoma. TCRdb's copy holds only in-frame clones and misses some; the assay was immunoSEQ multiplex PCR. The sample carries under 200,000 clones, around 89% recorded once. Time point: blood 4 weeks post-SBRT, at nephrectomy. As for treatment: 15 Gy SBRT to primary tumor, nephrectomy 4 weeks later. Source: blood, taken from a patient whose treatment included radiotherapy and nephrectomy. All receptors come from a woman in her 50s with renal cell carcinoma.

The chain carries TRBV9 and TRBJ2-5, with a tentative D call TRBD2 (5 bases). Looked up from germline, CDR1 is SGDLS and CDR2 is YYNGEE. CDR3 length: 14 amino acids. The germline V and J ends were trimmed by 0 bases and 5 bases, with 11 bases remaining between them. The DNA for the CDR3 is TGTGCCAGCAGCGTAGGACGGGGTTCGGAGACCCAGTACTTC. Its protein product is CASSVGRGSETQYF.

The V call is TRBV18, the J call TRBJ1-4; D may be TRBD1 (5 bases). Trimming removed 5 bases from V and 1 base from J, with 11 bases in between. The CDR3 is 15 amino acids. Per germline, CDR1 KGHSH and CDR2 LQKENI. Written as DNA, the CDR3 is TGTGCCAGCTCAGCTTTTGGGGGAACTAATGAAAAACTGTTTTTT. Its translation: CASSAFGGTNEKLFF. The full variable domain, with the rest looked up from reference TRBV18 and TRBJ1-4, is NAGVMQNPRHLVRRRGQEARLRCSPMKGHSHVYWYRQLPEEGLKFMVYLQKENIIDESGMPKERFSAEFPKEGPSILRIQQVVRGDSAAYFCASSAFGGTNEKLFFGSGTQLSVL.

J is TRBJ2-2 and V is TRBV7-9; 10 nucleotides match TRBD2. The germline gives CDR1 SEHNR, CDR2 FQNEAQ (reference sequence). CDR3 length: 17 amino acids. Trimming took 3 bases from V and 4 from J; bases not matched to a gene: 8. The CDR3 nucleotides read TGTGCCAGCAGCTTTGGGCTAGCGGGGGCCACCACCGGGGAGCTGTTTTTT. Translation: CASSFGLAGATTGELFF.

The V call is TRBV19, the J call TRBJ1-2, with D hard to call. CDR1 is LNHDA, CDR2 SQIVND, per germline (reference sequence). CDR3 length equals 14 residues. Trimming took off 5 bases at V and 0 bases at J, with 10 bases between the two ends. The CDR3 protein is CASSSAYTNYGYTF. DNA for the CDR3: TGTGCCAGTAGTTCGGCCTATACTAACTATGGCTACACCTTC.

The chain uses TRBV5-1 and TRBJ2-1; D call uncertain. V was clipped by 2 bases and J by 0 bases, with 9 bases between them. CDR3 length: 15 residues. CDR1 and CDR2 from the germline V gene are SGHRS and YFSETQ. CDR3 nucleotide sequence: TGCGCCAGCAGCTTTACAGCTAGCTCCTACAATGAGCAGTTCTTC. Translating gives CASSFTASSYNEQFF.

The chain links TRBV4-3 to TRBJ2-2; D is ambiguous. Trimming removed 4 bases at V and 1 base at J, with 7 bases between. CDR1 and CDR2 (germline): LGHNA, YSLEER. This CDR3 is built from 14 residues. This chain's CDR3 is CASSRHRNTGELFF. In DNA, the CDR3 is TGCGCCAGCAGCCGACACAGGAACACCGGGGAGCTGTTTTTT.

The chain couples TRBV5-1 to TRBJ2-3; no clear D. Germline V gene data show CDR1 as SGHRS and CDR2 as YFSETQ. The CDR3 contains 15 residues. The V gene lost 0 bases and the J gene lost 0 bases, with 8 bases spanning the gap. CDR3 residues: CASSLGPKSTDTQYF. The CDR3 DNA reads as TGCGCCAGCAGCTTGGGACCCAAGAGCACAGATACGCAGTATTTT.

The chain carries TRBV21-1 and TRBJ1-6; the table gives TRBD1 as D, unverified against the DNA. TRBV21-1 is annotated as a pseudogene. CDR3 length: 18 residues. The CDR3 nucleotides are TGTGCCAGCAGCACAAAGGACGGACAACCGCCTAAAAATTCACCCCTCCACTTT. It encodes CASSTKDGQPPKNSPLHF.

The CDR3 sequence: CSVGGVADGYTF. In DNA, the CDR3 is TGCAGCGTCGGGGGAGTTGCTGACGGCTACACCTTC. The chain links TRBV29-1 to TRBJ1-2; TRBD1 is a possible D gene (5 bases). Germline V gives CDR1 SQVTM, CDR2 ANQGSEA. The germline V and J ends were trimmed by 6 bases and 8 bases, with 16 bases remaining between them. The CDR3 consists of 12 residues.

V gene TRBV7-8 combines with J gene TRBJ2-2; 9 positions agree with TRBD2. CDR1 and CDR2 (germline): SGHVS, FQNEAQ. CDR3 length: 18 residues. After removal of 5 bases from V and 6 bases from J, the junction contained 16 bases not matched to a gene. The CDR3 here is CASSPRGSGGLGAGELFF. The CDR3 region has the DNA TGTGCCAGCAGCCCTCGGGGGAGCGGGGGGCTGGGGGCCGGGGAGCTGTTTTTT.

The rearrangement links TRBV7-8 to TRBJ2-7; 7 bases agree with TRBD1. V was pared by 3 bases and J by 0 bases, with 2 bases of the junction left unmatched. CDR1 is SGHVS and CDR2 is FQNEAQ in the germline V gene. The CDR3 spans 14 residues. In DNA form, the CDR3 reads TGTGCCAGCAGCTTCGACAGGGTCTCCTACGAGCAGTACTTC. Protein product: CASSFDRVSYEQYF. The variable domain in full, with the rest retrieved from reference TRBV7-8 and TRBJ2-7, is GAGVSQSPRYKVAKRGQDVALRCDPISGHVSLFWYQQALGQGPEFLTYFQNEAQLDKSGLPSDRFFAERPEGSVSTLKIQRTQQEDSAVYLCASSFDRVSYEQYFGPGTRLTVT.

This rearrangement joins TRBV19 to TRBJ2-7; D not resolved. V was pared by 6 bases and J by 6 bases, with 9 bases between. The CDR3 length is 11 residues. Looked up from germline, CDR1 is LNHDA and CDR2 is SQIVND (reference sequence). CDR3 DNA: TGTGCCAGTAGAGGGTCCGGCGAGCAGTACTTC. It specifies CASRGSGEQYF. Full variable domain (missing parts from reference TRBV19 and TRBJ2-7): DGGITQSPKYLFRKEGQNVTLSCEQNLNHDAMYWYRQDPGQGLRLIYYSQIVNDFQKGDIAEGYSVSREKKESFPLTVTSAQKNPTAFYLCASRGSGEQYFGPGTRLTVT.

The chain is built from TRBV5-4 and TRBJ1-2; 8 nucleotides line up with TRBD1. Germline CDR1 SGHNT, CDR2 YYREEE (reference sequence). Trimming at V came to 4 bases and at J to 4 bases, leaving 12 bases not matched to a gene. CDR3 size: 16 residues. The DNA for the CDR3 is TGTGCCAGCAGCCCTCCCCCAGGGACAGGAAGCTATGGCTACACCTTC. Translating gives CASSPPPGTGSYGYTF.

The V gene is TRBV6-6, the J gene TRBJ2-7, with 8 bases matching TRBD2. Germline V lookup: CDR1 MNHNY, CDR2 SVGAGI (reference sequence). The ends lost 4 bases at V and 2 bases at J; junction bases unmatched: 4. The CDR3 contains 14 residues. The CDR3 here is CASSSAGVTYEQYF. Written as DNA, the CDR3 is TGTGCCAGCAGTTCAGCGGGGGTGACCTACGAGCAGTACTTC.

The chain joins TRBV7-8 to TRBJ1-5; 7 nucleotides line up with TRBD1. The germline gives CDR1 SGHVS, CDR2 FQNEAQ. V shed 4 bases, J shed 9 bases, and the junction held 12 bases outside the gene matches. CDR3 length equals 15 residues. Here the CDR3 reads CASSSGTDPRLPQHF. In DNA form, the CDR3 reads TGTGCCAGCAGCTCCGGGACAGACCCTCGCTTGCCCCAGCATTTT.

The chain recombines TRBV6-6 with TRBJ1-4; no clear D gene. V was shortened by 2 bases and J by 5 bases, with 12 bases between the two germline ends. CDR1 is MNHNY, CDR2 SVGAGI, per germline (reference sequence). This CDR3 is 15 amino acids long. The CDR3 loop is CASSYSGLWNEKLFF. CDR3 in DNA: TGTGCCAGCAGTTACAGCGGCCTGTGGAATGAAAAACTGTTTTTT.

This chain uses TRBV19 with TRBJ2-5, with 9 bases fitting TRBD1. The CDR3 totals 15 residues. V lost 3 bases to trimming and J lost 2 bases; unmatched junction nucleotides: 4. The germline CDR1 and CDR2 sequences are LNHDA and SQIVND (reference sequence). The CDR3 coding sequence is TGTGCCAGTAGTATTTCAGACAGGGGGCAAGAGACCCAGTACTTC. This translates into CASSISDRGQETQYF.

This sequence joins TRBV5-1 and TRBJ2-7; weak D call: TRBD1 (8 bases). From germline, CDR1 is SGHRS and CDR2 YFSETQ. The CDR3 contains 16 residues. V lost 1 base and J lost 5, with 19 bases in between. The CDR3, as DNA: TGCGCCAGCAGCTTGAGGCTCGCAACAGGGGGGGACGAGCAGTACTTC. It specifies CASSLRLATGGDEQYF.